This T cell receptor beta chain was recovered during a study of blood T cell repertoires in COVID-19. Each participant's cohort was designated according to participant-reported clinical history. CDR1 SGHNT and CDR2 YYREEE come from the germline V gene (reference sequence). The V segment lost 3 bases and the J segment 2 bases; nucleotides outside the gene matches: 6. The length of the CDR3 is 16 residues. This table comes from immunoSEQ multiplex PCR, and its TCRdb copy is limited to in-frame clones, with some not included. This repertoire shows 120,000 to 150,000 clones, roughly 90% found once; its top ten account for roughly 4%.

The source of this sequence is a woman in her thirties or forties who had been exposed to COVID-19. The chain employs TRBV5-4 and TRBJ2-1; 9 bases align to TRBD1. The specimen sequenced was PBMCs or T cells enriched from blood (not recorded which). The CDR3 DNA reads TGTGCCAGCAGCTCAACGGGACAGGGTCCCTACAATGAGCAGTTCTTC. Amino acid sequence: CASSSTGQGPYNEQFF.